This T cell receptor (beta chain) originates from a study of cytotoxic CD8 clonotypes in ibrutinib-treated CLL. Study-level background: After a median roughly twelve months on treatment (6 to 36), response samples were drawn.

Produced via immunoSEQ multiplex PCR; TCRdb's table is partial and in-frame only. The top ten hold approximately 10% of the sample, which has some 200,000 clones, roughly three quarters seen once. The CDR3 spans 15 residues. V dropped 6 bases and J dropped 0 bases, with 15 bases sitting between them. The germline CDR1 and CDR2 sequences are MDHEN and SYDVKM. With respect to this clone: Its specificity is unknown.

Whole-study findings and limits: Clonotypes that were public were uncommon, and they contracted or stayed stable on treatment. Upon ibrutinib response clonality rose, and upon progression it fell back toward baseline.

This chain links TRBV28 with TRBJ2-7; D unresolved. The sequences come from PBMCs, collected after 12 months of ibrutinib treatment. This clonotype originated in a human donor with chronic lymphocytic leukemia. The CDR3 spells CASRIHSTGSYEQYF. The CDR3 DNA is TGTGCCAGCAGGATACACTCAACGGGCTCCTACGAGCAGTACTTC.